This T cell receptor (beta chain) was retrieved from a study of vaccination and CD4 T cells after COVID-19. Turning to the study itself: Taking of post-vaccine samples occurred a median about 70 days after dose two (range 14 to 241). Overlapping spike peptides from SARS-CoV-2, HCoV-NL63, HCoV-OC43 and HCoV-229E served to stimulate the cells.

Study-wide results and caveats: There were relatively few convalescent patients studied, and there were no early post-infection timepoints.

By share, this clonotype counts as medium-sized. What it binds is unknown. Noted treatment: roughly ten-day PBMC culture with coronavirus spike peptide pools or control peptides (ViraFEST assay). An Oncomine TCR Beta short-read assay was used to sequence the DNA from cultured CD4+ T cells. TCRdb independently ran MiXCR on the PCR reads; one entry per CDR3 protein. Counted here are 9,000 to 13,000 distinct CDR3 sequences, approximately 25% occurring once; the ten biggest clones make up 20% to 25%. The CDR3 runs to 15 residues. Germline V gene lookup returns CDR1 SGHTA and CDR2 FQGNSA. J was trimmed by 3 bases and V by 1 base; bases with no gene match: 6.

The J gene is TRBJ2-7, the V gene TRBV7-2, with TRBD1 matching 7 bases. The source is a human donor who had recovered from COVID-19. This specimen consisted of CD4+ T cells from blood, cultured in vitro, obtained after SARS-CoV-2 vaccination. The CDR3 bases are TGTGCCAGCAGCTTAGGATTAGGGGGCATCTACGAGCAGTACTTC. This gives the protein CASSLGLGGIYEQYF. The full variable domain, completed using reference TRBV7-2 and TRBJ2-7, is GAGVSQSPSNKVTEKGKDVELRCDPISGHTALYWYRQSLGQGLEFLIYFQGNSAPDKSGLPSDRFSAERTGGSVSTLTIQRTQQEDSAVYLCASSLGLGGIYEQYFGPGTRLTVT.